The present entry profiles one T cell receptor (beta chain) with its context. Its antigen is still unknown. It was with 60 Vbeta and 13 Jbeta primers that the PCR ran. The table came from immunoSEQ multiplex PCR; TCRdb's copy has only in-frame clones and leaves some out. The listing contains 100,000 to 150,000 clones. This CDR3 comprises 14 residues. After removal of 4 bases from V and 4 bases from J, the junction contained 3 bases not matched to a gene. Germline values: CDR1 MNHEY, CDR2 SMNVEV (reference sequence). The source of the sample is a study of cytomegalovirus exposure and HLA in healthy donors. Study-wide findings and caveats: In a later analysis, V- and J-gene trimming of beta chains associated with a DCLRE1C missense variant, replicated independently. Later on, an analysis tied under 20,000 TCR beta sequences to HLA alleles at 0.05 false discovery rate. A classifier reportedly called cytomegalovirus status with high sensitivity and specificity.

The J gene is TRBJ2-2, the V gene TRBV27, with 7 bases fitting TRBD1. The sequenced material came from PBMCs. The clonotype comes from a woman aged 40 to 50 in good health and CMV-seronegative. The CDR3 DNA follows: TGTGCCAGCAGTTCGAACAGGGGCACCGGGGAGCTGTTTTTT. This encodes CASSSNRGTGELFF.